This TCR beta chain was recorded in a study of cytomegalovirus exposure and HLA in healthy donors. This CDR3 comprises 13 residues. V was trimmed by 7 bases and J by 0 bases, leaving 10 bases between them. Germline lookup yields CDR1 SNHLY and CDR2 FYNNEI. The PCR made use of 60 Vbeta and 13 Jbeta primers. Some clones are missing from TCRdb's copy, which holds only in-frame ones; the method was immunoSEQ multiplex PCR. In the table there are around 140,000 clones, 82% of which are singletons. Regarding this clone: Its antigen is unknown.

Whole-study findings and limits: Donor immune exposure was known only as CMV serostatus. According to the study, approximately 150 TCR beta chains were cytomegalovirus-associated. Sequence variants that were highly shared formed a cluster that was likely a sequencing artifact.

Unrecorded immune exposure was likely among donors, who were nominally healthy when sampled. The chain couples TRBV2 to TRBJ2-7; D is perhaps TRBD1 (6 bases). The source of this sequence is a woman in her thirties or forties in good health and CMV-seronegative. The sequencing input was PBMCs. The CDR3 protein is CASIRDTSYEQYF. The CDR3 DNA reads as TGTGCCAGCATCCGGGACACCTCCTACGAGCAGTACTTC.